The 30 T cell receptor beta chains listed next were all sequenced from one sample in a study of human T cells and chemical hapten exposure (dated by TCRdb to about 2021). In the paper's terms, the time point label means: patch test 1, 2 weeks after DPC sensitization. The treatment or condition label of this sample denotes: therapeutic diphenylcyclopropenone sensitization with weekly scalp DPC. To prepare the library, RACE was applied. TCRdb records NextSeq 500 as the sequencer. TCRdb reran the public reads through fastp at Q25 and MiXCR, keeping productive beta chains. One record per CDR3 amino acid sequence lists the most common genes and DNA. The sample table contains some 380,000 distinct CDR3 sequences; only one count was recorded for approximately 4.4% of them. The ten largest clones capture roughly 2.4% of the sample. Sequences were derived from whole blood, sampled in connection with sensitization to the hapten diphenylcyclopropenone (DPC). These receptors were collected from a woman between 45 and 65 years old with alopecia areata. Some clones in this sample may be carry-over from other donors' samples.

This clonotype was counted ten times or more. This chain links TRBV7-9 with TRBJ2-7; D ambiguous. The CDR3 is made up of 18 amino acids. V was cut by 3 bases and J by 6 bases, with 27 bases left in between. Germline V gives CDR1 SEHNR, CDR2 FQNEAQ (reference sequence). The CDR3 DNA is TGTGCCAGCAGCTTCAATTTCTCACTGGCGGTGACCCTAGGCGAGCAGTACTTC. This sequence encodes CASSFNFSLAVTLGEQYF.

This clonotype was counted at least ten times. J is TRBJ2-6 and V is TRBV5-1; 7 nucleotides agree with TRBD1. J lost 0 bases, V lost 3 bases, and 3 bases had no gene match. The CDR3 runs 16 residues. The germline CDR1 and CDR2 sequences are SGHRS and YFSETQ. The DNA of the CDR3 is TGCGCCAGCAGCTCGTCAGGGGGCTCTGGGGCCAACGTCCTGACTTTC. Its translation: CASSSSGGSGANVLTF.

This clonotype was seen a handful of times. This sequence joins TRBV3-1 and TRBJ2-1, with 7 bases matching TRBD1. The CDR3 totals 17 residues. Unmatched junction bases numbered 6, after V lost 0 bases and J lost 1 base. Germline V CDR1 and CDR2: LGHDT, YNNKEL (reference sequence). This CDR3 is CASSQETQGVSYNEQFF. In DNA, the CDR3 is TGTGCCAGCAGCCAAGAGACCCAGGGGGTTTCCTACAATGAGCAGTTCTTC.

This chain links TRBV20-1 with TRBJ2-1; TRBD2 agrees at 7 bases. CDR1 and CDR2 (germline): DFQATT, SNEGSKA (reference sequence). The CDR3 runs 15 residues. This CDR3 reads CGGTGPSGPYNEQFF. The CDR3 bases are TGCGGAGGGACTGGGCCTAGCGGACCCTACAATGAGCAGTTCTTC.

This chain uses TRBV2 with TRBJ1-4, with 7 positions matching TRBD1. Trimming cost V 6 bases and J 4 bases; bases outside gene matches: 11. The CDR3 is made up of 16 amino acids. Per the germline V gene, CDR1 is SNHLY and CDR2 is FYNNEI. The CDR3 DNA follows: TGTGCCAGCAGGAGGACAGGAATTCGGTTTAATGAAAAACTGTTTTTT. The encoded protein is CASRRTGIRFNEKLFF. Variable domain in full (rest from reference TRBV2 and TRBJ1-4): EPEVTQTPSHQVTQMGQEVILRCVPISNHLYFYWYRQILGQKVEFLVSFYNNEISEKSEIFDDQFSVERPDGSNFTLKIRSTKLEDSAMYFCASRRTGIRFNEKLFFGSGTQLSVL.

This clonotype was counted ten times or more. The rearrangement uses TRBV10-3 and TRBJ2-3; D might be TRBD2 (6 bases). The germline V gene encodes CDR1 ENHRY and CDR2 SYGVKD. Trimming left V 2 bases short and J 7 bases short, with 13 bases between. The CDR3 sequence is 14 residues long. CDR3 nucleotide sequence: TGTGCCATCAGTGAGACTAGCTACGATCATACGCAGTATTTT. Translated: CAISETSYDHTQYF.

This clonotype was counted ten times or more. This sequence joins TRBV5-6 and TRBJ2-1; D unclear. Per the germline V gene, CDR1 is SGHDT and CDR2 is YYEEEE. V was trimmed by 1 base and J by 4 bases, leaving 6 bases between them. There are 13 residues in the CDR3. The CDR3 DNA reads TGTGCCAGCAGCTTGACGAGATACAATGAGCAGTTCTTC. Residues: CASSLTRYNEQFF.

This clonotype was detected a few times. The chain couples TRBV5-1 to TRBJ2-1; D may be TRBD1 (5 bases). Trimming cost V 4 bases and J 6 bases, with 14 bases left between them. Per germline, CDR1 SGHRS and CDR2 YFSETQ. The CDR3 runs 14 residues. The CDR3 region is CASSLADNRNEQFF. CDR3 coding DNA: TGCGCCAGCAGCCTGGCGGACAACCGCAATGAGCAGTTCTTC.

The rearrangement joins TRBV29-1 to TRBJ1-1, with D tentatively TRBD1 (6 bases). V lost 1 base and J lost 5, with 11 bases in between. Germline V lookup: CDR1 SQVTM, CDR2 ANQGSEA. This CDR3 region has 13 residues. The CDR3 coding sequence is TGCAGCGTTGAAGGCGCCCAGGGGACTGAAGCTTTCTTT. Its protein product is CSVEGAQGTEAFF.

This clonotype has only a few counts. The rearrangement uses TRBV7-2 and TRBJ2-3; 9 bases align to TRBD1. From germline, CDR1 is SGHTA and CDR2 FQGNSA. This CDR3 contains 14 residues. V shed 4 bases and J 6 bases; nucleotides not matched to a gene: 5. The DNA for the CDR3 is TGTGCCAGCAGCTGGGGACAGGGATATGATACGCAGTATTTT. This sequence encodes CASSWGQGYDTQYF.

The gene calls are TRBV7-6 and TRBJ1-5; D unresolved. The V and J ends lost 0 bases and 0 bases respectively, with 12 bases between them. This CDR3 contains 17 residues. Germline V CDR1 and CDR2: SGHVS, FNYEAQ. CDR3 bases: TGTGCCAGCAGCTTAGCGGTGGCAGTCCTTAGCAATCAGCCCCAGCATTTT. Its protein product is CASSLAVAVLSNQPQHF. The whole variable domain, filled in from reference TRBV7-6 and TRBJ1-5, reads GAGVSQSPRYKVTKRGQDVALRCDPISGHVSLYWYRQALGQGPEFLTYFNYEAQQDKSGLPNDRFSAERPEGSISTLTIQRTEQRDSAMYRCASSLAVAVLSNQPQHFGDGTRLSIL.

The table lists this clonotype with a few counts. The CDR3 region is CASRPPGTGTTGEQYF. CDR3 coding DNA: TGTGCCAGCCGCCCCCCCGGGACAGGGACAACCGGCGAGCAGTACTTC. J is TRBJ2-7 and V is TRBV6-5; 9 nucleotides align to TRBD1. V shed 8 bases, J shed 6 bases, and the junction held 17 bases outside the gene matches. CDR1 and CDR2 (germline): MNHEY, SVGAGI. The CDR3 runs to 16 residues.

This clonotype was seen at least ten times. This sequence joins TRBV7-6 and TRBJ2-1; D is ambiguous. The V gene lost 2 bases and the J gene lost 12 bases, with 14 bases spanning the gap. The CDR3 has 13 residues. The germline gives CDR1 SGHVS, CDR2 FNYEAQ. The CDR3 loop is CASSLKWGQPQFF. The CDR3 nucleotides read TGTGCCAGCAGCTTAAAATGGGGTCAACCGCAGTTCTTC. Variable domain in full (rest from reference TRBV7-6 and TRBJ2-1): GAGVSQSPRYKVTKRGQDVALRCDPISGHVSLYWYRQALGQGPEFLTYFNYEAQQDKSGLPNDRFSAERPEGSISTLTIQRTEQRDSAMYRCASSLKWGQPQFFGPGTRLTVL.

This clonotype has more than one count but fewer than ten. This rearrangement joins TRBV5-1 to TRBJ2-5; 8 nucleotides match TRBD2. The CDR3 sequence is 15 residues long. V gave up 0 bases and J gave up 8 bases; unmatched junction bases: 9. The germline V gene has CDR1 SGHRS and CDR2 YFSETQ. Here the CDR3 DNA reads TGCGCCAGCAGCTTGGAAAGTAGCGGGACGGAAACCCAGTACTTC. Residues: CASSLESSGTETQYF.

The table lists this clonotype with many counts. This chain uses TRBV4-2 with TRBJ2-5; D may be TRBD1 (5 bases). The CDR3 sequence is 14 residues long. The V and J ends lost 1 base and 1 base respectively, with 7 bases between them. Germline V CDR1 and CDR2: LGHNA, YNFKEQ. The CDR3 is CASSQAGIQETQYF. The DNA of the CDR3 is TGTGCCAGCAGCCAAGCAGGGATCCAAGAGACCCAGTACTTC.

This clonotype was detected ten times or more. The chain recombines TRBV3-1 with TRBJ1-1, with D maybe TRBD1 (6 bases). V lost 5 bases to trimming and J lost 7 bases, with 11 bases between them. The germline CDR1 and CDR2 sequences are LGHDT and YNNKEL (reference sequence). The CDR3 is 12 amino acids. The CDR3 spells CASSFRGYEAFF. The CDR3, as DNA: TGTGCCAGCAGCTTCAGGGGATATGAAGCTTTCTTT.

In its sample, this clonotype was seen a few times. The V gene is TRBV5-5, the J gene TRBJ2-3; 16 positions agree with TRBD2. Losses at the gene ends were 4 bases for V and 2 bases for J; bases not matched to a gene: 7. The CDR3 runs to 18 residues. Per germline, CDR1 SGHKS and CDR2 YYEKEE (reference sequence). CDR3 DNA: TGTGCCAGCAGCCTGGGACTAGCGGGGGGGTCCTCCACAGATACGCAGTATTTT. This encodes CASSLGLAGGSSTDTQYF.

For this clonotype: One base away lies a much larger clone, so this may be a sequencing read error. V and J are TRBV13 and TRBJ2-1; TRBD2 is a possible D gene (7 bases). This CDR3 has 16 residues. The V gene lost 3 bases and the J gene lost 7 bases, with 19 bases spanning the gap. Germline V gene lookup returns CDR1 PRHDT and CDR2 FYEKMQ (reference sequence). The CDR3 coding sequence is TGTGCCAGCAGCTTCAAAACTAGCGTGGGGGCGAATGAGCAGTTCTTC. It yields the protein CASSFKTSVGANEQFF.

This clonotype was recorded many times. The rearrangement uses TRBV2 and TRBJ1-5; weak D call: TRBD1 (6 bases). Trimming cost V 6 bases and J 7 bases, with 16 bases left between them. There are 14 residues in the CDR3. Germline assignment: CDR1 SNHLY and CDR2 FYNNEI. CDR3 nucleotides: TGTGCCAGCAGATTTACAGGGCTGGGACAGCCCCAGCATTTT. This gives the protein CASRFTGLGQPQHF.

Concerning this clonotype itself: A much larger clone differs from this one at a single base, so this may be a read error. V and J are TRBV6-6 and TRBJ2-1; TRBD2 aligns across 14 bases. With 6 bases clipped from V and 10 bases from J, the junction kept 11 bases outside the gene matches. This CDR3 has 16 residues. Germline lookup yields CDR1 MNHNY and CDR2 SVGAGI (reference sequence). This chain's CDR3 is CASRGTSGSAAGEQFF. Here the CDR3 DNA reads TGTGCCAGCAGGGGGACTAGCGGGAGTGCCGCCGGGGAGCAGTTCTTC.

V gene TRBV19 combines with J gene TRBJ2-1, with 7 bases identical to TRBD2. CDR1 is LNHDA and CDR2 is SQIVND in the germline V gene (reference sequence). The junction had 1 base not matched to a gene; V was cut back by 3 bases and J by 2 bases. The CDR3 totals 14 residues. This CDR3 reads CASSMGTTYNEQFF. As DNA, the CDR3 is TGTGCCAGTAGTATGGGGACTACCTACAATGAGCAGTTCTTC.

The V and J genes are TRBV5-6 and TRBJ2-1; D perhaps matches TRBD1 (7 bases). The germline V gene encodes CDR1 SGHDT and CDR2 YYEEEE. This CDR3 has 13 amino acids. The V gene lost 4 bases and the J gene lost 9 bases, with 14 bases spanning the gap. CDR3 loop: CASSGGTVAEQFF. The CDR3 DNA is TGTGCCAGCAGCGGAGGGACAGTGGCTGAGCAGTTCTTC.

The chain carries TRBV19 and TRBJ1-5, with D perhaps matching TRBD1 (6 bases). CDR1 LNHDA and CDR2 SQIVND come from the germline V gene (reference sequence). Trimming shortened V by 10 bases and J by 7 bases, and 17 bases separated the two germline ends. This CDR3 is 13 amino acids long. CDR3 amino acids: CATLGGAIQPQHF. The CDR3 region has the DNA TGTGCCACCCTCGGGGGGGCCATCCAGCCCCAGCATTTT.

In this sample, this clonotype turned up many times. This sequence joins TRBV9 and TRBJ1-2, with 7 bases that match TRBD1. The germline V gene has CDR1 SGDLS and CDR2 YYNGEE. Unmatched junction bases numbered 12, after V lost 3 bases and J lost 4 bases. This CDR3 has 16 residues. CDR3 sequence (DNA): TGTGCCAGCAGCGCCGGAACAGGGGTCCGAGGCTATGGCTACACCTTC. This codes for CASSAGTGVRGYGYTF.

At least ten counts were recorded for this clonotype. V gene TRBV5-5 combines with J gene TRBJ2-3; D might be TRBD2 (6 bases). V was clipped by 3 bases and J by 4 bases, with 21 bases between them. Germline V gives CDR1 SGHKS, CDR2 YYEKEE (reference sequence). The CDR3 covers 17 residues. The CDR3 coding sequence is TGTGCCAGCAGCTCTCTTGGAGGGTCTAGCGCCGCAGATACGCAGTATTTT. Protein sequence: CASSSLGGSSAADTQYF. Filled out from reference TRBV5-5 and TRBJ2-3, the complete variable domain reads DAGVTQSPTHLIKTRGQQVTLRCSPISGHKSVSWYQQVLGQGPQFIFQYYEKEERGRGNFPDRFSARQFPNYSSELNVNALLLGDSALYLCASSSLGGSSAADTQYFGPGTRLTVL.

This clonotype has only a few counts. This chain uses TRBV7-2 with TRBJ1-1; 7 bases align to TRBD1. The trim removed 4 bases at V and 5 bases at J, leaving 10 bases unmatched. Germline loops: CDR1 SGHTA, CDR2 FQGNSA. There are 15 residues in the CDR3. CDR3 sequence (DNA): TGTGCCAGCAGCTCCCAGGGGGGCGGGAGTACTGAAGCTTTCTTT. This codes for CASSSQGGGSTEAFF. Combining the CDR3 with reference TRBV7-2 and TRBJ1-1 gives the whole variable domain GAGVSQSPSNKVTEKGKDVELRCDPISGHTALYWYRQSLGQGLEFLIYFQGNSAPDKSGLPSDRFSAERTGGSVSTLTIQRTQQEDSAVYLCASSSQGGGSTEAFFGQGTRLTVV.

The CDR3 DNA reads TGTGCCAGCAGTTACGGACACCCCGGGGAGCTGTTTTTT. This gives the protein CASSYGHPGELFF. V is TRBV6-2 or TRBV6-3 and J is TRBJ2-2, with a possible D match to TRBD1 (5 bases). This CDR3 contains 13 residues. Germline V lookup: CDR1 MNHEY, CDR2 SVGEGT. With 2 bases removed from V and 6 bases from J, the gap between germline ends came to 7 bases.

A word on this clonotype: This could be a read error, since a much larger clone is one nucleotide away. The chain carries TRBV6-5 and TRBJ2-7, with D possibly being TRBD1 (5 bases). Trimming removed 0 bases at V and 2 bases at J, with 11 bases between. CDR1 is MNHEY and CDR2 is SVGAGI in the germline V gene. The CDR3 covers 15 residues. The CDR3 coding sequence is TGTGCCAGCAGTTACTCAGGGGCGGACCCCTACGAGCAGTACTTC. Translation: CASSYSGADPYEQYF.

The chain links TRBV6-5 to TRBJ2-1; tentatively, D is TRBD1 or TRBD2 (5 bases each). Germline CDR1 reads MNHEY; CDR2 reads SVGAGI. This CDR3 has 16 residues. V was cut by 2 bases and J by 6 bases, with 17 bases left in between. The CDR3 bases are TGTGCCAGCAGTTACCCTCCGAGACTGGGGGTCAATGAGCAGTTCTTC. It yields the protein CASSYPPRLGVNEQFF.

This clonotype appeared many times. In nucleotides, the CDR3 is TGCAGTGCTAGAGATTCCCAGGACATTACTTTCTTT. This translates into CSARDSQDITFF. The chain is built from TRBV20-1 and TRBJ1-1; D might be TRBD1 (5 bases). The CDR3 totals 12 residues. The germline CDR1 and CDR2 sequences are DFQATT and SNEGSKA (reference sequence). Deletions cut 0 bases from V and 12 bases from J, with 14 bases between.